This T cell receptor beta chain derives from a study of Graves' ophthalmopathy and Graves' hyperthyroidism listed by TCRdb under 2018. For the study in its entirety: Peripheral blood was collected at initial diagnosis, prior to any treatment. To tell Graves' ophthalmopathy apart from Graves' hyperthyroidism, and to predict which patients would progress to ophthalmopathy, the study relied on TCR beta repertoire signatures. In total, under 150 blood samples were TCR-sequenced: around 42 ophthalmopathy, approximately 80 hyperthyroidism and 17 hyperthyroidism-to-ophthalmopathy patients. To explore V-J signatures that distinguish ophthalmopathy from hyperthyroidism, a discovery set of about 99 patients was enrolled, made up of 40 to 45 with ophthalmopathy and around 57 with stable hyperthyroidism. The independent validation cohort included 20 or so hyperthyroidism patients plus 17 patients who later progressed from hyperthyroidism to ophthalmopathy. T-cell repertoires of thyroid tissue and blood were compared in about 6 hyperthyroidism patients. After sampling, hyperthyroidism patients received methimazole starting at 30 mg daily, and ophthalmopathy patients received high-dose intravenous methylprednisolone. The 85 to 100 discovery patients were randomly split 7:3 into training and test sets.

For repertoire sequencing, TCR beta CDR3 regions were amplified from RNA transcripts. The first round of RT-PCR was done with HTBI primers and the Qiagen OneStep RT-PCR kit, and was followed by a second round of multiplex PCR, then size selection and purification. Libraries were sequenced paired-end with 100 bp reads on an Illumina HiSeq2000. Turning to the authors' computational methods: SOAPnuke was used for read processing, and reads with adapters, uncalled bases, a mean Phred below 15, or no exact constant-primer or identifier match were discarded. High-quality paired reads were merged with COPE v1.2.5. Each unique nucleotide sequence was defined as a clonotype, and clonotypes were aligned to IMGT TRB V, D and J references with MiTCR v1.1. The analysis was limited to V-J combinations with a frequency above 0.0001, which together covered 99.2% of the repertoires. A TCR clonal expansion and chaos score per V-J combination was defined as the ratio of F50 clonal expansion to chaos observed in the TCRdist matrix. Features were reduced by Welch's t-statistics and random forest to around 14 V-J combinations, which fed a naive Bayes classifier. The similarity between thyroid and blood repertoires was quantified using the Morisita-Horn index. The raw public data were reprocessed by TCRdb itself: fastp quality trimming at Q25, MiXCR clonotype calling, in-frame beta chains only. Records with the same CDR3 protein are collapsed into one entry carrying the most frequent genes and DNA. TCRdb, rather than the study authors, made the V and J calls. This sample has 400,000 or so distinct CDR3 sequences in its table, and approximately 15% of those were observed once. About 7% of the sample comes from the top ten.

The investigation overall reported the following: Ophthalmopathy was separated from stable hyperthyroidism by the 13-signature model with 85% to 90% sensitivity and approximately 84% specificity in cross-validation and with 80%/75% in the test set. Most expanded thyroid clonotypes with a frequency above 0.001 also appeared in blood, which suggests that blood repertoires may reflect the immune response in the thyroid. In validation, the model predicted ophthalmopathy progression with about 70% sensitivity and roughly 72% specificity; roughly 11 predicted patients were CT-confirmed with GO in a median of approximately six months. No statistical method was used to predetermine the sample size, and group allocation was not hidden from the investigators.

This clonotype came up many times. Its binding antigen is unknown. Nothing much larger sits one base from this clone, and base qualities are not available. Hyperthyroidism was considered stable if no progression to ophthalmopathy occurred within 18 months of follow-up. Hyperthyroidism patients were newly diagnosed, were aged 18 to 65 years, and had a disease duration under 2 months. Patients were excluded if they had other autoimmune diseases, uncontrolled infections, pregnancy or lactation. Clinical symptoms, serum thyroxine, TRAb, thyroid ultrasound and orbital computed tomography formed the basis of the diagnosis. PBMCs were isolated from approximately 10 ml of fresh peripheral blood by Ficoll-Paque density gradient centrifugation. Total RNA was extracted using Trizol reagent, and RNA quality was checked on an Agilent 2100 Bioanalyzer. Taken from cysteine to phenylalanine, the CDR3 has 17 residues. This entry keeps only the CDR3 DNA: 51 bases, framed from base 1. The germline V end is reduced by 5 bases and the J end by 0 bases; junction bases left unmatched: 8.

Recombination linked TRBV12-3 or TRBV12-4 to TRBJ1-5, and TRBD1 matches 9 of the central bases. The sequencing sample was made of peripheral blood. The origin of this receptor is a woman aged 18-29 years with stable Graves' hyperthyroidism. Donor details come from another sample of the same person, matched by shared clones. The bases are TGTGCCAGCAGTCCCCCGGACAGGGGATATAGCAATCAGCCCCAGCATTTT. Its protein is CASSPPDRGYSNQPQHF.